This T cell receptor (beta chain) was obtained from a study of chemoradiotherapy in HPV16-positive cancers. Study results and caveats: The functional HPV-specific definition rests on just a couple of HPV16-positive patients. Non-HPV-specific T cells did not expand in tumors during treatment, whereas candidate HPV-specific clones and E7-related motifs did.

Comments on this clone: Its target is unknown.

Produced via immunoSEQ multiplex PCR; TCRdb's table is partial and in-frame only. The repertoire has about 53,000 clones, more than 75% of them found once; the top ten carry 2.5% to 4%. CDR3 size: 17 residues. Germline V gene data show CDR1 as SGHRS and CDR2 as YFSETQ. The V end lost 3 bases, the J end lost 2 bases, and 21 bases lay between the germline ends. The chain is built from TRBV5-1 and TRBJ2-7, with D maybe TRBD1 (5 bases). The material was blood, obtained from a patient who underwent chemoradiotherapy. The receptor comes from a human donor with HPV-associated anogenital cancer. The CDR3 sequence is CASSSQDSWTPTYEQYF. The CDR3 coding sequence is TGCGCCAGCAGCTCCCAGGATTCCTGGACACCAACCTACGAGCAGTACTTC.